This TCR beta chain appears in the sequencing data of a study of post-analysis software for immune sequencing data. Study as a whole: The cohort encompassed relapsing-remitting, secondary progressive and progressive-relapsing multiple sclerosis disease courses.

This clonotype was seen a single time. What it binds is not known. CDR1 is DFQATT and CDR2 is SNEGSKA in the germline V gene (reference sequence). This CDR3 is built from 12 residues. Sequencing libraries made from TCR beta cDNA carried unique molecular identifiers. The yield from about 1 to 10 million T cells was roughly 500,000 cDNA molecules in total. TCRdb recomputed calls from the PCR reads with MiXCR, one row per CDR3 protein. The sample records about 770,000 distinct CDR3 sequences, about half being singletons. Study outcomes and limitations: When the samples were clustered directly with F measure, those that had been prepared in the same batch showed strong co-clustering. Roughly five TRBV segments were significantly more frequent in patients than in controls. TRBV5-6, TRBV5-1 and TRBV20-1 were among these segments. Controls significantly exceeded multiple sclerosis patients in normalized Chao1 diversity.

The chain carries TRBV20-1 and TRBJ2-4, with D maybe TRBD2 (5 bases). With the DNA end fitting TRBJ2-7 better, the J assignment may be wrong. Sample: blood. The clonotype comes from a girl aged 10-17 years with multiple sclerosis. The CDR3 coding sequence is TGCAGTGCTAGAGAGGGAGTAGGCGAGCAGTACTTC. Translated, it gives CSAREGVGEQYF.